These 5 T cell receptor beta chains share one sample of origin, sequenced in a study of control samples from healthy donors and cancer patients. The method was immunoSEQ multiplex PCR; TCRdb's version includes in-frame clones alone and lacks a portion of them. Counted here are about 140,000 clones, around 94% occurring once; the ten biggest clones make up 13%. The sequencing sample was made of blood. Receptors were obtained from a man aged 35-49 years in good health.

The chain recombines TRBV5-5 with TRBJ1-1; D is uncertain. Deletions cut 0 bases from V and 2 bases from J, with 5 bases between. CDR1 and CDR2 from the germline V gene are SGHKS and YYEKEE (reference sequence). The CDR3 contains 13 residues. This CDR3 is CASSLGDNTEAFF. The CDR3 DNA sequence: TGTGCCAGCAGCTTGGGGGATAACACTGAAGCTTTCTTT.

The chain has TRBV6-1 and TRBJ1-6, with D possibly matching TRBD1 (5 bases). V dropped 4 bases and J dropped 4 bases, with 14 bases sitting between them. The CDR3 totals 16 residues. Germline CDR1 is MNHNS and CDR2 is SASEGT. The CDR3 region has the DNA TGTGCCAGCAGTGCCAGGACCGGGGGTTATAATTCACCCCTCCACTTT. Translated, it gives CASSARTGGYNSPLHF.

The chain joins TRBV6-5 to TRBJ2-2; D uncertain. Per germline, CDR1 MNHEY and CDR2 SVGAGI. The CDR3 sequence is 16 residues long. The germline V and J ends were trimmed by 2 bases and 4 bases, with 14 bases remaining between them. In DNA form, the CDR3 reads TGTGCCAGCAGTTACGGTTTTATATCGACCACCGGGGAGCTGTTTTTT. Translating it yields CASSYGFISTTGELFF.

The J gene is TRBJ2-5, the V gene TRBV28; 9 nucleotides align to TRBD1. CDR1 MDHEN and CDR2 SYDVKM come from the germline V gene. V lost 2 bases and J lost 5; bases outside the gene matches: 6. The CDR3 is made up of 15 amino acids. Written as DNA, the CDR3 is TGTGCCAGCAGTTTACCACAGGGGGCTAAGGAGACCCAGTACTTC. This translates into CASSLPQGAKETQYF.

This clone appeared a few times. The V call is TRBV6-2 or TRBV6-3, the J call TRBJ2-5; 9 bases line up with TRBD1. V trimming: 5 bases; J trimming: 4 bases; junction bases outside the gene matches: 5. CDR1 and CDR2 (germline): MNHEY, SVGEGT. The CDR3 is made up of 14 amino acids. The CDR3 bases are TGTGCCAGCAGTCTACAGGGGGCCCCAGAGACCCAGTACTTC. It is translated as CASSLQGAPETQYF.